Listed here is a single T cell receptor (beta chain). The antigen is undetermined. The junction and the germline gene differ at one end; a read error may be behind it. This sample includes further DNA sequences coding for the same CDR3. The study ran its PCR with 60 Vbeta and 13 Jbeta primers. Only in-frame clones appear in the TCRdb table, and some are missing; sequencing was by immunoSEQ multiplex PCR. The profile shows approximately 110,000 clones, 55% to 70% of them singletons. This sample stems from a study of cytomegalovirus exposure and HLA in healthy donors. General study points: An apparent linkage of common viral pathogens to several of the most significant clusters emerged in a later analysis.

Germline CDR1 and CDR2: LNHDA and SQIVND (reference sequence). This CDR3 contains 16 residues. The specimen sequenced was PBMCs. This chain links TRBV19 with TRBJ2-7, with 7 bases identical to TRBD2. This receptor was taken from a woman aged 25 to 45 in good health and CMV-seronegative. Here the CDR3 DNA reads TGTGCCAGTAGCAAAGGAGTGGCTAGCGGACCCTACGAACAGTACTTC. Protein sequence: CASSKGVASGPYEQYF.